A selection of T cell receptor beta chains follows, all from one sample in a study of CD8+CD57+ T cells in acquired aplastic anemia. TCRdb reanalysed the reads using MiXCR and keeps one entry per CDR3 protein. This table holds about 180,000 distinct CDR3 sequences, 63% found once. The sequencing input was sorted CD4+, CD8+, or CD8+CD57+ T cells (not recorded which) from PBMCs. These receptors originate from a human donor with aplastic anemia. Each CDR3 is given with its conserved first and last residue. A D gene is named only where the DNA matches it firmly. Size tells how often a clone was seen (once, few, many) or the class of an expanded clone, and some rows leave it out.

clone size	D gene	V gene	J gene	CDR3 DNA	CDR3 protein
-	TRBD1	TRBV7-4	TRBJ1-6	TGTGCCAGCAGTTTCCTCCAGGGGGCGCTTCAGAATTCACCCCTCCACTTT	CASSFLQGALQNSPLHF
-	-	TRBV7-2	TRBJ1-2	TGTGCCAGCACCGGGACTATGTATGGCTACACCTTC	CASTGTMYGYTF
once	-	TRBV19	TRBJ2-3	TGTGCCAGTAGTCCGCCGGGAGTTCTCACAGATACGCAGTATTTT	CASSPPGVLTDTQYF
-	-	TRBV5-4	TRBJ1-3	TGTGCCAGCAGCTTGGGCAGGAGCTTAAGCACCATATATTTT	CASSLGRSLSTIYF
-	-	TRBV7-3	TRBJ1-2	TGTGCCAGCAGCTTAGCGGTGGACGGACTGGCTGGCTACACCTTC	CASSLAVDGLAGYTF
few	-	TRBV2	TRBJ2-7	TGTGCCAGCAGGAGGGTCGAAACCCTCGAGCAGTACTTC	CASRRVETLEQYF
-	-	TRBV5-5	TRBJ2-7	TGTGCCAGCAGCTTGCTTCTGGGATACGAGCAGTACTTC	CASSLLLGYEQYF
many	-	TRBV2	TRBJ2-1	TGTGCCAGCAGTGAATATGGGGGCTTAAGCGATGAGCAGTTCTTC	CASSEYGGLSDEQFF
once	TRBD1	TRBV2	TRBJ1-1	TGTGCCAGCAAGGGACAGGCTATCTCTGAAGCTTTCTTT	CASKGQAISEAFF
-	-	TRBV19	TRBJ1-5	TGTGCCAGCCTATCCCGGACAGTTTCCAGCAATCAGCCCCAGCATTTT	CASLSRTVSSNQPQHF
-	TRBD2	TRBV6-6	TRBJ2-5	TGTGCCAGCAGCCCCAGCGGGGGGGCCGGGAAGACCCAGTACTTC	CASSPSGGAGKTQYF
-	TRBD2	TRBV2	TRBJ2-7	TGTGCCAGCAGTGAAGCCGGGACTAGCGCCTACGAGCAGTACTTC	CASSEAGTSAYEQYF
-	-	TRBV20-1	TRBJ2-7	TGCAGTTCCCGTCCAGGGACTCACGGCGAGCAGTACTTC	CSSRPGTHGEQYF
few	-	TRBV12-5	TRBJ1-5	TGTGCTAGTGGTTTGAACAGTTACAATCAGCCCCAGCATTTT	CASGLNSYNQPQHF
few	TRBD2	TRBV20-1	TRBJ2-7	TGCAGTGCTAGAGCGGGGGGCTCCTACGAGCAGTACTTC	CSARAGGSYEQYF
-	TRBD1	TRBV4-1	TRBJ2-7	TGCGCCAGCAGCCAACAGACAGGGGATATCTACGAGCAGTACTTC	CASSQQTGDIYEQYF
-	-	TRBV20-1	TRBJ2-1	TGCACCAAACTAGGGTTGCACAATGAGCAGTTCTTC	CTKLGLHNEQFF
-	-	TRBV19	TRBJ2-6	TGTGCCAGTAGGCCGATATACTCTGGGGCCAACGTCCTGACTTTC	CASRPIYSGANVLTF